This T cell receptor (beta chain) was identified in a study of CXCR3-negative and CXCR3-positive naive CD8 T cells. Remarks on this clonotype: What it recognizes is unknown.

General study results and limits: In both naive subsets diversity was comparably high, whereas memory CD8+ cells showed much lower diversity. Memory, not naive, CXCR3-negative and CXCR3-positive cells differed in TRBV-TRBJ usage. CXCR3 levels fell partly with cryopreservation; most assays relied on fresh PBMCs.

The authors prepared UMI-labeled TRB cDNA libraries by 5' RACE. TCRdb re-called the 5' RACE reads; one entry per CDR3 protein, DNA not given. In all, the sample yields 37,000 or so distinct CDR3 sequences. The sorting of each CD8+ T cell subset was done in triplicate, at 300,000 cells each. This CDR3 spans 16 amino acids. Sequenced sample: memory CD8+ T cells from blood. The clonotype originates from a human donor in good health. Some clones in this sample may be carry-over from other donors' samples. The V gene is TRBV12-3 or TRBV12-4, the J gene TRBJ2-1; TCRdb gives TRBD1 as the D gene, but with no DNA this cannot be confirmed. The CDR3 is CASSFQRDREGNEQFF.